This T cell receptor beta chain appears in the sequencing data of a study of shared clonotypes between healthy human individuals. Study background: Aged between 18 and 49, the donors were a couple of women and three men.

Sequencing was at deep level. Under the authors' procedure: Junction-only sequences produced by ImmunoSEQ had no quality scores, so filtering differed. The protocol was immunoSEQ multiplex PCR, while the TCRdb copy is restricted to in-frame clones and leaves out a portion. That table gives V, J and clone size, and the DNA gave D and trimming. The sample has some 2.1 million clones, approximately 92% seen once; the top ten hold 1.5% to 2%. CD45RO-negative, CCR7-selected cells formed the naive CD8 fraction, which excluded terminally differentiated effector memory CD45RA+ cells. Study results and limitations: Generation of non-shared clonotypes was less probable than generation of clonotypes shared by all four donors.

There are 15 residues in the CDR3. V lost 6 bases to trimming and J lost 2 bases; unmatched junction nucleotides: 8. CDR1 and CDR2 (germline): SGHTA, FQGTGA. On this clone itself: Antigen unknown.

The chain has TRBV7-3 and TRBJ2-3; 7 bases map to TRBD2. The sequence derives from a man between 18 and 35 years old in good health. Some clones in this sample may be carry-over from other donors' samples. Sequencing input: naive CD8+ T cells from PBMCs. CDR3 protein: CASSPSGAFTDTQYF. The DNA for the CDR3 is TGTGCCAGCAGTCCGAGCGGGGCCTTCACAGATACGCAGTATTTT. Looking up the rest from reference TRBV7-3 and TRBJ2-3 gives the full variable domain: GAGVSQTPSNKVTEKGKYVELRCDPISGHTALYWYRQSLGQGPEFLIYFQGTGAADDSGLPNDRFFAVRPEGSVSTLKIQRTERGDSAVYLCASSPSGAFTDTQYFGPGTRLTVL.